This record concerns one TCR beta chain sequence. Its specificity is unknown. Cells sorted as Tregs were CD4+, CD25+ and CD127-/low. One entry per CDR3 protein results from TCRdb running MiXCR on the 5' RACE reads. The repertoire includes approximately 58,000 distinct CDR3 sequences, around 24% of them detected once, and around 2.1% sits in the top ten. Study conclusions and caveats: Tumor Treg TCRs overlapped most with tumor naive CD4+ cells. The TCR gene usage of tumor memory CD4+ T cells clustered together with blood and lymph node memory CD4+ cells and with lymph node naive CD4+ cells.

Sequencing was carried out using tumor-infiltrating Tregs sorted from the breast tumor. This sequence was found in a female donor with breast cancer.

The CDR3 DNA reads TGTGCCAGCAGTGCCCAGCCGGGACTAGCGACCGGTGAGCAGTTCTTC. It is translated as CASSAQPGLATGEQFF. V is TRBV6-1 and J is TRBJ2-1, with 10 bases that match TRBD2. Germline V CDR1 and CDR2: MNHNS, SASEGT. V trimming: 4 bases; J trimming: 9 bases; junction bases outside the gene matches: 12. The CDR3 loop spans 16 amino acids.